Below are 15 T cell receptor beta chains sequenced from a single sample in a study of T cell responses to AZD1222 COVID-19 vaccine. Sequenced by immunoSEQ multiplex PCR; TCRdb stores in-frame clones only, minus some. The sample includes 95,000 to 150,000 clones, approximately 87% of them seen just once. Sequenced here: peripheral blood, sampled on day 0 of AZD1222 vaccination. These receptors were taken from an adult in good health.

The V and J genes are TRBV7-6 and TRBJ1-3; TRBD1 aligns across 12 bases. V lost 3 bases and J lost 1; bases outside the gene matches: 4. CDR3 length equals 17 residues. Germline CDR1 is SGHVS and CDR2 is FNYEAQ. Here the CDR3 DNA reads TGTGCCAGCAGCTTGGGGACAGGGGGCGCGTCTGGAAACACCATATATTTT. Translation: CASSLGTGGASGNTIYF.

The count of this clone is one. The chain joins TRBV5-1 to TRBJ2-5; D is unresolved. V was clipped by 0 bases and J by 5 bases, with 8 bases between them. The germline CDR1 and CDR2 sequences are SGHRS and YFSETQ. There are 13 residues in the CDR3. The CDR3 DNA is TGCGCCAGCAGCTTGGGTCCAAGCGAGACCCAGTACTTC. This encodes CASSLGPSETQYF.

The chain combines TRBV10-3 with TRBJ2-7; 9 positions match TRBD1. The germline V gene has CDR1 ENHRY and CDR2 SYGVKD. V gave up 10 bases and J gave up 3 bases; unmatched junction bases: 13. The length of the CDR3 is 15 residues. CDR3 nucleotide sequence: TGTGCCACAAGCGGCGGACAGGGGAGTGTCTACGAGCAGTACTTC. It translates to CATSGGQGSVYEQYF.

This clone was counted a single time. This chain uses TRBV5-1 with TRBJ1-2, with D perhaps matching TRBD1 (5 bases). CDR1 SGHRS and CDR2 YFSETQ come from the germline V gene. V lost 4 bases, J lost 5 bases, and 15 bases lay in between. The CDR3 is made up of 14 amino acids. The CDR3: CASSLGVGEYGYTF. The CDR3 DNA follows: TGCGCCAGCAGCCTTGGCGTAGGGGAATATGGCTACACCTTC.

The V call is TRBV7-8, the J call TRBJ1-2; TRBD1 agrees at 8 bases. Germline V gives CDR1 SGHVS, CDR2 FQNEAQ. Trimming removed 5 bases from V and 9 bases from J; junction bases left unmatched: 8. This CDR3 contains 13 residues. The CDR3 is CASSQGTGLSYTF. In DNA form, the CDR3 reads TGTGCCAGCAGCCAAGGGACAGGATTGAGCTACACCTTC.

This sequence joins TRBV5-5 and TRBJ2-3; D is uncertain. Germline CDR1 SGHKS, CDR2 YYEKEE (reference sequence). V lost 4 bases to trimming and J lost 5 bases, with 11 bases between them. This CDR3 is 13 amino acids long. CDR3 coding DNA: TGTGCCAGCAGCCAGCTGGGCGTAGATACGCAGTATTTT. It codes for CASSQLGVDTQYF.

This rearrangement joins TRBV10-3 to TRBJ1-2; TRBD1 aligns across 11 bases. The CDR3 consists of 15 residues. Germline CDR1 and CDR2: ENHRY and SYGVKD. Trimming removed 5 bases from V and 3 bases from J; junction bases left unmatched: 5. In nucleotides, the CDR3 is TGTGCCATCAGTTCGGACAGGGGGCAGGACTATGGCTACACCTTC. As protein: CAISSDRGQDYGYTF.

This clone has a single count. The chain has TRBV19 and TRBJ2-7; no firm D call. Germline-derived CDR1 and CDR2 are LNHDA and SQIVND (reference sequence). The CDR3 runs to 12 residues. Deletions cut 3 bases from V and 4 bases from J, with 7 bases between. The CDR3 DNA reads TGTGCCAGTAGTATGGACCTTTACGAGCAGTACTTC. Protein sequence: CASSMDLYEQYF.

The genes are TRBV4-1 and TRBJ2-1; no clear D gene. The germline CDR1 and CDR2 sequences are MGHRA and YSYEKL. The CDR3 sequence is 13 residues long. Between the trimmed V and J ends, which lost 2 bases and 4 bases, there was a span of 6 bases. CDR3 loop: CASSQIEYNEQFF. DNA for the CDR3: TGCGCCAGCAGCCAAATAGAGTACAATGAGCAGTTCTTC.

This clone was observed a single time. The gene calls are TRBV6-5 and TRBJ1-6, with a weak D call TRBD1 (5 bases). The CDR3 contains 14 residues. V lost 8 bases, J lost 5 bases, and 13 bases lay in between. Germline V CDR1 and CDR2: MNHEY, SVGAGI. The CDR3 region is CASWDSSNNSPLHF. CDR3 in DNA: TGTGCCAGCTGGGACTCGTCGAATAATTCACCCCTCCACTTT.

The V call is TRBV6-4, the J call TRBJ2-3, with 13 bases aligning to TRBD2. CDR3 size: 17 residues. V shed 5 bases and J 2 bases; nucleotides not matched to a gene: 7. Looked up from germline, CDR1 is MRHNA and CDR2 is SNTAGT. The chain's CDR3 is CASSPELAGGYTDTQYF. In DNA, the CDR3 is TGTGCCAGCAGTCCCGAACTAGCGGGAGGGTACACAGATACGCAGTATTTT.

V and J are TRBV28 and TRBJ2-5, with 8 bases identical to TRBD1. Unmatched junction bases numbered 7, after V lost 11 bases and J lost 5 bases. This CDR3 has 12 amino acids. The germline V gene encodes CDR1 MDHEN and CDR2 SYDVKM. The CDR3 bases are TGTGCCTACGGGACAGGTCCGGAGACCCAGTACTTC. It specifies CAYGTGPETQYF.

The gene calls are TRBV3-1 (or the pseudogene TRBV3-2) and TRBJ1-5, with TRBD1 matching over 8 bases. Germline loops: CDR1 LGHDT, CDR2 YNNKEL (reference sequence). J was trimmed by 0 bases and V by 3 bases; bases with no gene match: 16. The length of the CDR3 is 20 residues. The CDR3 reads CASSHRPLMGDRFSNQPQHF. DNA for the CDR3: TGTGCCAGCAGCCATCGTCCCCTAATGGGGGACAGGTTTAGCAATCAGCCCCAGCATTTT.

This sequence joins TRBV3-1 (or the pseudogene TRBV3-2) and TRBJ2-2, with a tentative D call TRBD2 (6 bases). Germline CDR1 is LGHDT and CDR2 is YNNKEL (reference sequence). The length of the CDR3 is 14 residues. Trimming removed 6 bases at V and 7 bases at J, with 15 bases between. CDR3 nucleotides: TGTGCCAGCAGTAGAACAGCCGGGGGCGGGGAGCTGTTTTTT. This codes for CASSRTAGGGELFF.

The rearrangement joins TRBV10-3 to TRBJ2-7, with D perhaps matching TRBD2 (7 bases). Germline CDR1 is ENHRY and CDR2 is SYGVKD. This CDR3 contains 15 residues. The ends were cut back, 3 bases at V and 0 bases at J, with 12 bases in the middle. For the CDR3, the DNA is TGTGCCATCAGTGATTGGGGGGGCAGCTCCTACGAGCAGTACTTC. It encodes CAISDWGGSSYEQYF.